This T cell receptor beta chain was recorded in a study of human T cells and chemical hapten exposure. The time point denotes: patch test 1, 2 weeks after DPC sensitization. The sample's treatment: therapeutic diphenylcyclopropenone sensitization with weekly scalp DPC. Germline-derived CDR1 and CDR2 are DFQATT and SNEGSKA (reference sequence). V lost 6 bases, J lost 2 bases, and 3 bases stayed unmatched. This CDR3 region has 12 residues. Study processing details: Samples ranged from about 23,224 to 690,600 TCRs, with a median of roughly 95,000. TCRdb itself ran the RACE reads through MiXCR, one entry per CDR3 protein. What appears here as the V and J calls and clone size reflects TCRdb's work, not the paper's. Among 80,000 to 100,000 distinct CDR3 sequences listed, approximately 13% were seen once.

The input for sequencing was whole blood, taken in connection with sensitization to the hapten diphenylcyclopropenone (DPC). The clonotype originates from a woman in her thirties or forties with alopecia areata. Some clones in this sample may be carry-over from other donors' samples. The chain links TRBV20-1 to TRBJ1-2; the match to TRBD1 covers 7 bases. Here the CDR3 DNA reads TGCAGTGCCCGGACAGGAAACTATGGCTACACCTTC. Translation: CSARTGNYGYTF.